This T cell receptor beta chain was identified during a study of T cells in Graves' hyperthyroidism and ophthalmopathy. Study-level findings and limits: Most thyroid clonotypes with frequency above 0.001 were detected in blood.

The CDR3 regions of TCR beta were amplified from RNA transcripts. In the first-round RT-PCR of the TCR CDR3, the HTBI primer set was used. Using its own MiXCR run on the multiplex PCR reads, TCRdb lists one record per CDR3 protein. In the table there are 250,000 to 300,000 distinct CDR3 sequences, roughly 15% of which are singletons. Exclusion followed for patients with uncontrolled infection, other autoimmune disease, pregnancy or lactation. Comments on this clonotype: The antigen remains unidentified.

This receptor was obtained from a woman aged 50 to 60 with Graves' hyperthyroidism that later progressed to Graves' ophthalmopathy. The source material was blood.

The CDR3 DNA reads TGTGCCAGCAGTTTATCCGCCGTGGTTCTCTACGAGCAGTACTTC. Translation: CASSLSAVVLYEQYF. V gene TRBV27 combines with J gene TRBJ2-7; D uncertain. V lost 0 bases and J lost 3, with 12 bases in between. Germline values: CDR1 MNHEY, CDR2 SMNVEV (reference sequence). The CDR3 has 15 residues.